This paragraph reports one TCR beta chain. The source of the sample is a study of blood T cell repertoires in COVID-19. The overall study: Italy, Spain and the United States were the sources of the convalescent and acute COVID-19 samples. Nucleic acid was either cDNA or gDNA, and it came from T cells, B-cell-depleted T cells, or PBMCs.

This CDR3 has 15 residues. V lost 5 bases and J lost 0; bases outside the gene matches: 6. Germline CDR1 reads MDHEN; CDR2 reads SYDVKM. Original processing methods: Using reference gene primer amplification, nucleated cell counts were estimated. Profiled with immunoSEQ multiplex PCR; TCRdb holds only in-frame clones, not every one. D and trimming were read from the DNA, whereas the V and J calls and clone size are those reported in that table. The sample holds 170,000 or so clones, roughly 83% seen once. The chain carries TRBV28 and TRBJ2-7; TRBD1 matches 8 bases. The clonotype was recovered from a woman in her sixties or seventies with acute or convalescent COVID-19. The sample was peripheral blood. CDR3 sequence (DNA): TGTGCCAGCAGTAAAATAGGACAGGGCTCCTACGAGCAGTACTTC. Translating gives CASSKIGQGSYEQYF.